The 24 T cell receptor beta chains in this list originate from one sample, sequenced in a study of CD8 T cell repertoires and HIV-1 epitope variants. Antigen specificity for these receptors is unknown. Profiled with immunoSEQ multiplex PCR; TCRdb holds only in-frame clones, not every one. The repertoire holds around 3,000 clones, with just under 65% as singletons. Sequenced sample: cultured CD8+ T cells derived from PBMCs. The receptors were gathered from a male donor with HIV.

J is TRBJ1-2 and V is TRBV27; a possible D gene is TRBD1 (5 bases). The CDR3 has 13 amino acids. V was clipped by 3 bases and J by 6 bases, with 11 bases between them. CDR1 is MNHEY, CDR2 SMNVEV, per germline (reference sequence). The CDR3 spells CASSFSQENGYTF. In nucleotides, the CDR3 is TGTGCCAGCAGTTTCTCACAGGAAAATGGCTACACCTTC.

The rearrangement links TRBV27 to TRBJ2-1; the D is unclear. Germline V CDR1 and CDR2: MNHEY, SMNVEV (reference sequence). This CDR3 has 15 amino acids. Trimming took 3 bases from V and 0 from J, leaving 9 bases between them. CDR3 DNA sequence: TGTGCCAGCAGTTTCCCAGGTGTCTCCTACAATGAGCAGTTCTTC. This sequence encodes CASSFPGVSYNEQFF.

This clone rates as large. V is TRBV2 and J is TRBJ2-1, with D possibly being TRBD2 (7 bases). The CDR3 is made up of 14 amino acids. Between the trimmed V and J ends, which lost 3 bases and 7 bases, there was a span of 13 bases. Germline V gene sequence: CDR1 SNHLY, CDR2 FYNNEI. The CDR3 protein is CASSEGGTLNEQFF. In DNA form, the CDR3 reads TGTGCCAGCAGTGAGGGGGGGACATTGAATGAGCAGTTCTTC.

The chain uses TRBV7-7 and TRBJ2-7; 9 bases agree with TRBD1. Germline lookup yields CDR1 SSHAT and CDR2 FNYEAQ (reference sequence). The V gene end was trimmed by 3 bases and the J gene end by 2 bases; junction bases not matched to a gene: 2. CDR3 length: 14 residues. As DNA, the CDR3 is TGTGCCAGCAGCTTGGGACAGGGAACCTACGAGCAGTACTTC. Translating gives CASSLGQGTYEQYF.

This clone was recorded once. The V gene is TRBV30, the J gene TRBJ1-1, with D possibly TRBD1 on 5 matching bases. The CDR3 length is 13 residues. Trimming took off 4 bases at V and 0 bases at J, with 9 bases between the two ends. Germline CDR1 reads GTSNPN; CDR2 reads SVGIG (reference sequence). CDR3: CAWKDSMNTEAFF. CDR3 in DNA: TGTGCCTGGAAAGACAGTATGAACACTGAAGCTTTCTTT.

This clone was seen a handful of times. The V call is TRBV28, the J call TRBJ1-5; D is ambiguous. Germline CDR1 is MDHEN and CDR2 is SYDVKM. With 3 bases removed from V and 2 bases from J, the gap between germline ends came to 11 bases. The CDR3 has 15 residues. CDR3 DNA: TGTGCCAGCAGTTTGGAGGGCTGGGGCAATCAGCCCCAGCATTTT. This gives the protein CASSLEGWGNQPQHF.

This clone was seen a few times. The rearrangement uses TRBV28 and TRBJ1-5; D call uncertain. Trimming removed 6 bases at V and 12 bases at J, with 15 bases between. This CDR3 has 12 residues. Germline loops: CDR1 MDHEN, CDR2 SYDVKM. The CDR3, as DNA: TGTGCCAGCAGCCTAGTTGAGGGTTACCAGCATTTT. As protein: CASSLVEGYQHF.

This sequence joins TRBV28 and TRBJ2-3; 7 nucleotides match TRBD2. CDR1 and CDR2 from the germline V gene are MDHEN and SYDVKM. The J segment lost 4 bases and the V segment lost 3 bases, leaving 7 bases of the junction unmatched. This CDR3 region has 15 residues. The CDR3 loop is CASSLGGVFADTQYF. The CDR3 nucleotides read TGTGCCAGCAGTTTGGGGGGGGTATTTGCAGATACGCAGTATTTT.

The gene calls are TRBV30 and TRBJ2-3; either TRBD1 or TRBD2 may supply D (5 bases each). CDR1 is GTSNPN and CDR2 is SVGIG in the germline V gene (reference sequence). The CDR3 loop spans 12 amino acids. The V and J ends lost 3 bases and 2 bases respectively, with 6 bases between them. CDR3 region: CAWRGPTDTQYF. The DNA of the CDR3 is TGTGCCTGGAGGGGACCCACAGATACGCAGTATTTT.

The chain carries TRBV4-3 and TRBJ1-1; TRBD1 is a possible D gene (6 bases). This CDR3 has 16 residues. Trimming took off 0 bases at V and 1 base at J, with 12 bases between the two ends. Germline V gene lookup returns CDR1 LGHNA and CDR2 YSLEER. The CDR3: CASSQDGGQGNTEAFF. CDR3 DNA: TGCGCCAGCAGCCAAGATGGGGGGCAGGGGAACACTGAAGCTTTCTTT.

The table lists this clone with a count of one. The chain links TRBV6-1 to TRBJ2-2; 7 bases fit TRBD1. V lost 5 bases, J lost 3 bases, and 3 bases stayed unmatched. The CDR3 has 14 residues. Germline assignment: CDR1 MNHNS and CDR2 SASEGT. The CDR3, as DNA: TGTGCCAGCAGTCTGGGACAGCACACCGGGGAGCTGTTTTTT. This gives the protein CASSLGQHTGELFF.

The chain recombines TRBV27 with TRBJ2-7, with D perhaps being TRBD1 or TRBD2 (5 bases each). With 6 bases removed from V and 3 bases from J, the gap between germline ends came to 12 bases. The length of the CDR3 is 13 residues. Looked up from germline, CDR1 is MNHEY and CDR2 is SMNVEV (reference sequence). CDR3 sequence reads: CASSWDGDYEQYF. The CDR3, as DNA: TGTGCCAGCAGCTGGGACGGAGACTACGAGCAGTACTTC.

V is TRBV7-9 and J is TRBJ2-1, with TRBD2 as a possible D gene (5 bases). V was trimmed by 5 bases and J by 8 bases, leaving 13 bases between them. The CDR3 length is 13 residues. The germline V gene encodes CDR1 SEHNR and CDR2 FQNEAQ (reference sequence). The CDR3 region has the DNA TGTGCCAGCAGCCCTGGATCAGCGGATGAGCAGTTCTTC. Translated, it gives CASSPGSADEQFF.

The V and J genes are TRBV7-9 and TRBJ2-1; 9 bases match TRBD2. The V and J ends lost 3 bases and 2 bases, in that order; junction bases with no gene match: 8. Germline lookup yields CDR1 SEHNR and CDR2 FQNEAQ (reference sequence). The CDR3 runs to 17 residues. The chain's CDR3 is CASSFHLSGGTYNEQFF. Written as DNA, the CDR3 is TGTGCCAGCAGCTTTCATCTGAGCGGGGGGACCTACAATGAGCAGTTCTTC. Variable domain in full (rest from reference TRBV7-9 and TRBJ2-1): DTGVSQNPRHKITKRGQNVTFRCDPISEHNRLYWYRQTLGQGPEFLTYFQNEAQLEKSRLLSDRFSAERPKGSFSTLEIQRTEQGDSAMYLCASSFHLSGGTYNEQFFGPGTRLTVL.

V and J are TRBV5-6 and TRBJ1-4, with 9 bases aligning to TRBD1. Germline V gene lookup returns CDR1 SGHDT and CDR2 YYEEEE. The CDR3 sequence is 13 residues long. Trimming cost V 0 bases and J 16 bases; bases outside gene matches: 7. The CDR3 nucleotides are TGTGCCAGCAGCTTGGGTTTGGACAGGGGACAGTTTTTT. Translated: CASSLGLDRGQFF.

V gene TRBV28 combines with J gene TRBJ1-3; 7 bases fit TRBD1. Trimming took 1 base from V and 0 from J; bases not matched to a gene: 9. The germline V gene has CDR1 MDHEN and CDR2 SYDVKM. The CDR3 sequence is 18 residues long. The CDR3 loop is CASSLLLAGTDSGNTIYF. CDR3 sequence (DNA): TGTGCCAGCAGTTTATTACTCGCCGGGACAGACTCTGGAAACACCATATATTTT.

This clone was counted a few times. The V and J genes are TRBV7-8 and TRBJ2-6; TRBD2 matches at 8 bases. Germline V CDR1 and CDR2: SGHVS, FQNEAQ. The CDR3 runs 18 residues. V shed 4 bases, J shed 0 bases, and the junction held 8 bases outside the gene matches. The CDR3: CASSSPGLDFSGANVLTF. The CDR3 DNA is TGTGCCAGCAGCTCCCCGGGACTAGACTTCTCTGGGGCCAACGTCCTGACTTTC.

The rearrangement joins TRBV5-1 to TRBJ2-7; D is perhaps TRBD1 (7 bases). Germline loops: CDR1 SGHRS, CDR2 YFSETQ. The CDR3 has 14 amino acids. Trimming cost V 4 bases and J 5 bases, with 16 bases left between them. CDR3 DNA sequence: TGCGCCAGCAGCATCTCAGGGGGGTCCCACGAGCAGTACTTC. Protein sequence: CASSISGGSHEQYF.

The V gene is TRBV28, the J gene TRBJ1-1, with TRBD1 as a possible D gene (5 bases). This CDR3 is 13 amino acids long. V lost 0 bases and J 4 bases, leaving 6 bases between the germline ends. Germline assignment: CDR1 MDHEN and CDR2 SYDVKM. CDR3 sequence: CASSLWGGTEAFF. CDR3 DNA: TGTGCCAGCAGTTTATGGGGGGGCACTGAAGCTTTCTTT.

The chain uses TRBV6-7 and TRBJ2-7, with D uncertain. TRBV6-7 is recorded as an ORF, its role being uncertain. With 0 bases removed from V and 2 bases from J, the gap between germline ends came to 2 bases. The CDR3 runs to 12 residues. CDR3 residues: CASSYSAYEQYF. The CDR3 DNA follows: TGTGCCAGCAGTTACTCAGCCTACGAGCAGTACTTC.

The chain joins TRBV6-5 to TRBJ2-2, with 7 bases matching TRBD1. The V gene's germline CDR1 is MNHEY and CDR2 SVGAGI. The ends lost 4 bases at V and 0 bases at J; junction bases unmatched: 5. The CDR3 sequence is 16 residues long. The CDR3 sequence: CASSSPTGTNTGELFF. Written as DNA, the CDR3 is TGTGCCAGCAGTTCGCCGACAGGGACGAACACCGGGGAGCTGTTTTTT.

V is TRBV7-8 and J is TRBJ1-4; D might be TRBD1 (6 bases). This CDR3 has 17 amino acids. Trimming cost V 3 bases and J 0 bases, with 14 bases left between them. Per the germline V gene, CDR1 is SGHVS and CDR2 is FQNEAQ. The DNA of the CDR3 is TGTGCCAGCAGCTTCCAAATCCCAGGGGCAACTAATGAAAAACTGTTTTTT. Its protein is CASSFQIPGATNEKLFF.

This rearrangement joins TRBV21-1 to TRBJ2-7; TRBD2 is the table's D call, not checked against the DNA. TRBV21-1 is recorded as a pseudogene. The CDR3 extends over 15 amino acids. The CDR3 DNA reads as TGTGCCAGCAGCAAAGCACTAGCGGGAGTAGACGAGCAGTACTTC. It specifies CASSKALAGVDEQYF.

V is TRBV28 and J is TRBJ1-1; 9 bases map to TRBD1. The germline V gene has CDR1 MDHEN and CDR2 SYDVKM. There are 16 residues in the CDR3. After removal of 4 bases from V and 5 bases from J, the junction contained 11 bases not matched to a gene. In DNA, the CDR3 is TGTGCCAGCAGTTCGGAACAGGGGGCGACGGGGACTGAAGCTTTCTTT. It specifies CASSSEQGATGTEAFF.